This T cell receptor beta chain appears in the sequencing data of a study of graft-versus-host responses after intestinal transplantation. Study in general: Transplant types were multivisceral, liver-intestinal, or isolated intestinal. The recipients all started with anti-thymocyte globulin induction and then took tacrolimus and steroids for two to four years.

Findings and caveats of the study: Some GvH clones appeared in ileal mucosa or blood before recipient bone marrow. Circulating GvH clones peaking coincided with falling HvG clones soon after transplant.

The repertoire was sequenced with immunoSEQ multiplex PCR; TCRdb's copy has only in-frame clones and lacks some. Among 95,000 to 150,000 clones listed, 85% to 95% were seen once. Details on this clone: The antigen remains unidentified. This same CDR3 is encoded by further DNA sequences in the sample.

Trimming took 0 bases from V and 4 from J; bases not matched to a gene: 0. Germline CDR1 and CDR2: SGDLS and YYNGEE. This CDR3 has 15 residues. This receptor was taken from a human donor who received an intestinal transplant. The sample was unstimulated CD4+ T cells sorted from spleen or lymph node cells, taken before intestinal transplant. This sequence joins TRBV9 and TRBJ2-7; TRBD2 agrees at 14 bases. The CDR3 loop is CASSVGLAGGYEQYF. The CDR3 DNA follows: TGTGCCAGCAGCGTAGGACTAGCGGGAGGGTACGAGCAGTACTTC.